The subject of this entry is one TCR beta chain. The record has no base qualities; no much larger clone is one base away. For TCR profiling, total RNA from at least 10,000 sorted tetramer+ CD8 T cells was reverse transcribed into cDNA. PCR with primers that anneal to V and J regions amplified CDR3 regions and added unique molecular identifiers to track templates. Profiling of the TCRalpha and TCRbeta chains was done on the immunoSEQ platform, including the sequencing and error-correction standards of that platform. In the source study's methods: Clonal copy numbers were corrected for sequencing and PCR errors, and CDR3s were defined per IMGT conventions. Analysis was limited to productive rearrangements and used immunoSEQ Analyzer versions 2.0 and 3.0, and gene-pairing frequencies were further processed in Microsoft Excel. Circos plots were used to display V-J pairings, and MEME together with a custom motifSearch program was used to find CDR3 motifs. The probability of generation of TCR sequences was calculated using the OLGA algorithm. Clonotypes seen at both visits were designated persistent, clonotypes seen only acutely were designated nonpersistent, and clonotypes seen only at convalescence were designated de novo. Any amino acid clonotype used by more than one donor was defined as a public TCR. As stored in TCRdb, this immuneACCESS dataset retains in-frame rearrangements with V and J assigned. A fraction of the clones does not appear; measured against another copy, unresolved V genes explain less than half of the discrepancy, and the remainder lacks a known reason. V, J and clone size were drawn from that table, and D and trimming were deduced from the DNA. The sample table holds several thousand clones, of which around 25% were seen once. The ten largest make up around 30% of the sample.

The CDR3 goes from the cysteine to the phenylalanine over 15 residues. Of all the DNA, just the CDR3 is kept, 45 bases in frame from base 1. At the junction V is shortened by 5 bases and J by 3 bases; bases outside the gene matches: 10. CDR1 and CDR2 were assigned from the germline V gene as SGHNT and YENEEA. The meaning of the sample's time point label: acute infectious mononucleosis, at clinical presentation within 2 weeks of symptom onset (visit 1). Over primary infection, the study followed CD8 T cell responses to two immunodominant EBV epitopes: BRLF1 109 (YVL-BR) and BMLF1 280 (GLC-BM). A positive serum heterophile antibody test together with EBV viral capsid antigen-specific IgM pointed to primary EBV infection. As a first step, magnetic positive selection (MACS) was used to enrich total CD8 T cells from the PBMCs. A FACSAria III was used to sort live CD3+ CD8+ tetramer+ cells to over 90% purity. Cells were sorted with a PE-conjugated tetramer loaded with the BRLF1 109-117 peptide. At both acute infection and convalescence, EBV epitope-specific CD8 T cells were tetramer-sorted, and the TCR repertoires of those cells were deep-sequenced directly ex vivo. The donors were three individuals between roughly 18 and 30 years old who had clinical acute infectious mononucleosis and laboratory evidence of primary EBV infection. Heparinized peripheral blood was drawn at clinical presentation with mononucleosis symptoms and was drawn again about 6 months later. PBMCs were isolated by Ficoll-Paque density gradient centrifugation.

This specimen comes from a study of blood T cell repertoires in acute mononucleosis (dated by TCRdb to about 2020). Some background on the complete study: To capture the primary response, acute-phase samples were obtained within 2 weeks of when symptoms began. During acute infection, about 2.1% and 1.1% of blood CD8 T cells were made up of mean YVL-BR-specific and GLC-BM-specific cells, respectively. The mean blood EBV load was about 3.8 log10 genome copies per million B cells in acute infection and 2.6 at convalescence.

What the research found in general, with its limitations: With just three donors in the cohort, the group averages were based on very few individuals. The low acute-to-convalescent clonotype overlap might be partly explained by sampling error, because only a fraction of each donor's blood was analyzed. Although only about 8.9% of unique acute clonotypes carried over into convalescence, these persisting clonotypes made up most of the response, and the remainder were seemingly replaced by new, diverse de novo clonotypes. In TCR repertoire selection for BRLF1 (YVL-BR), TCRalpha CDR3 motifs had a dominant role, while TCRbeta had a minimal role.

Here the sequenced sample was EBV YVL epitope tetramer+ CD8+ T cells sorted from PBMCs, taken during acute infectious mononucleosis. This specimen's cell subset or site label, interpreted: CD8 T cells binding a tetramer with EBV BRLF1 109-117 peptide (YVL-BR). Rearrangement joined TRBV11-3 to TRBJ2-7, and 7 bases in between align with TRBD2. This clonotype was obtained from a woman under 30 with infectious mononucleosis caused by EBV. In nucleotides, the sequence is TGTGCCAGCAGCACTGCGGGGGACCTGGGCTACGAGCAGTACTTC. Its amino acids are CASSTAGDLGYEQYF.